This T cell receptor (beta chain) was recovered during a study of T cells in localized non-small cell lung cancer. The V and J ends lost 6 bases and 2 bases respectively, with 13 bases between them. Germline CDR1 and CDR2: MGHRA and YSYEKL. The CDR3 is made up of 14 amino acids. This clone was counted only a few times. Its matching antigen is unknown. Findings and caveats of the study: Analysis by sequencing included only one tumor region, so heterogeneity remains possible. Uninvolved neighboring lung showed the greatest T cell clonality, exceeding tumor.

Assay: immunoSEQ multiplex PCR; the TCRdb copy retains only in-frame clones and omits some. The repertoire includes 55,000 or so clones, roughly 80% of them detected once, and about 4% sits in the top ten. The chain recombines TRBV4-1 with TRBJ1-1; no firm D call. This TCR came from a woman aged 35 to 70 with stage II lung adenocarcinoma. The specimen was PBMCs, collected before any cancer treatment. The DNA for the CDR3 is TGCGCCAGCAGAAACGGACGGATTAACACTGAAGCTTTCTTT. Translation: CASRNGRINTEAFF.